The 2 T cell receptor beta chains below all came from one sample that was sequenced in a study of T cell repertoires in cytomegalovirus infection. TCRdb re-called the reads through MiXCR, storing one row per CDR3 protein. The repertoire holds about 920,000 distinct CDR3 sequences, with approximately 30% as singletons. Their antigens remain unidentified. Source: cultured CD8+ T cells from PBMCs, taken from culture after CMV antigen stimulation. Receptors were obtained from a human donor in good health (CMV status not recorded). Some clones in this sample may be carry-over from other donors' samples.

This clonotype was counted a few times. CDR3: CASSLAGTRSYEQYF. CDR3 bases: TGTGCCAGCAGCTTAGCTGGGACTCGCTCCTACGAGCAGTACTTC. The rearrangement uses TRBV13 and TRBJ2-7, with a tentative D call TRBD2 (6 bases). This CDR3 is 15 amino acids long. Germline values: CDR1 PRHDT, CDR2 FYEKMQ (reference sequence). With 1 base removed from V and 0 bases from J, the gap between germline ends came to 10 bases. The whole variable domain, remainder taken from reference TRBV13 and TRBJ2-7, is AAGVIQSPRHLIKEKRETATLKCYPIPRHDTVYWYQQGPGQDPQFLISFYEKMQSDKGSIPDRFSAQQFSDYHSELNMSSLELGDSALYFCASSLAGTRSYEQYFGPGTRLTVT.

The chain carries TRBV2 and TRBJ2-7, with D possibly TRBD1 on 5 matching bases. V was trimmed by 8 bases and J by 4 bases, leaving 9 bases between them. Looked up from germline, CDR1 is SNHLY and CDR2 is FYNNEI. CDR3 length: 11 amino acids. The CDR3 region is CASVAGYEQYV. CDR3 nucleotides: TGTGCCAGCGTTGCAGGGTACGAGCAGTACGTC.